This section outlines one T cell receptor beta chain sequence together with its context. The CDR3 runs to 15 residues. The germline V gene has CDR1 SQVTM and CDR2 ANQGSEA. This sample was included in a study of a mutant IDH1 vaccine in newly diagnosed glioma. This table comes from immunoSEQ multiplex PCR, and its TCRdb copy is limited to in-frame clones, with some not included. The table has about 92,000 clones, about 82% seen once. Indicated time point: baseline, week 1 (first vaccination visit). Treatment denoted: pre-vaccination baseline after standard-of-care therapy. The sequence was obtained from a man aged 35 to 55 with glioma. The sample was PBMCs, taken from a glioma patient treated with radiotherapy, temozolomide or both. The chain uses TRBV29-1 and TRBJ2-5; 7 bases are a match to TRBD1. Matching the DNA end better, TRBJ2-7 makes the J call doubtful. The CDR3 loop reads CSVKLGQASSYEQYF. CDR3 coding DNA: TGCAGCGTGAAGCTTGGACAGGCTAGCTCCTACGAGCAGTACTTC.